A selection of T cell receptor beta chains follows, all from one sample in a study of blood T cell repertoires in COVID-19. TCRdb's table, derived via immunoSEQ multiplex PCR, lists solely in-frame clones and lacks some. Among 250,000 to 350,000 clones, approximately 90% were seen once, and the ten largest hold around 1.1%. Sequencing was done on a sample of PBMCs or T cells enriched from blood (not recorded which). These receptors came from a woman aged 30 to 39 who had recovered from COVID-19. CDR3s leave out the opening cysteine and the closing phenylalanine or tryptophan. Some rows mark clone size as missing; the rest say once, few, many or name a class of expanded clone.

TRBJ2-7 TRBV28 - ASRPVGTSLLYEQY
TRBJ2-7 TRBV6-5 once ASREYTGQIYEQY
TRBJ1-1 TRBV28 - ASSLQGNTEAF
TRBJ2-1 TRBV7-7 - ASSLGPGSPTNEQF
TRBJ2-2 TRBV3-1/TRBV3-2 - ASSQDMGRGHTGELF
TRBJ1-5 TRBV28 - ATLLGGGGGNQPQH
TRBJ2-7 TRBV7-9 - ASSLAGQATYEQY
TRBJ2-1 TRBV11-3 - ASSLVGGGSYNEQF
TRBJ2-2 TRBV18 - ASSPLTGDTGELF
TRBJ1-6 TRBV9 - ASSSGQTGSPLH
TRBJ2-5 TRBV7-8 - ASRPSYSLETQY
TRBJ1-1 TRBV5-6 - ASSFTGLVTEAF
TRBJ2-5 TRBV29-1 - SVALTGHLETQY
TRBJ1-3 TRBV5-1 once ASSLERTSGNTIY
TRBJ1-2 TRBV6-2/TRBV6-3 - ASSYSESPRGYT
TRBJ1-1 TRBV12-3/TRBV12-4 - AGLKNTEAF
TRBJ1-5 TRBV5-1 - ASSLLPQGSNQPQH